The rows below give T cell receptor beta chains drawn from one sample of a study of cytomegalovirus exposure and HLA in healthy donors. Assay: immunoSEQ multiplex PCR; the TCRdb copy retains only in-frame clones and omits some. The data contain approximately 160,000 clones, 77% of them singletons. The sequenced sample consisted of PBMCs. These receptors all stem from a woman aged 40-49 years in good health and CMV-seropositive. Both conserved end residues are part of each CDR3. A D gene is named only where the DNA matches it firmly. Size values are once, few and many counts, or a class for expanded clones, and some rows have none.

CDR3nt: TGTGCCAGCAGTTGGGGACTAGCGACCTCCTACGAGCAGTACTTC
CDR3aa: CASSWGLATSYEQYF
d_gene: TRBD2
j_gene: TRBJ2-7
v_gene: TRBV7-2
abundance: few

CDR3nt: TGTGCCAGTAGTATTGGAGGACAGGGAAATAGGCAGCCCCAGCATTTT
CDR3aa: CASSIGGQGNRQPQHF
d_gene: TRBD1
j_gene: TRBJ1-5
v_gene: TRBV19
abundance: .

CDR3nt: TGTGCCAGCAGACCAGCGGGAGGGCCGTCAGATACGCAGTATTTT
CDR3aa: CASRPAGGPSDTQYF
d_gene: TRBD2
j_gene: TRBJ2-3
v_gene: TRBV7-2
abundance: .

CDR3nt: TGTGCCAGCAGCTTAGGACGGGGGGGGGCCGGAGATACGCAGTATTTT
CDR3aa: CASSLGRGGAGDTQYF
d_gene: TRBD2
j_gene: TRBJ2-3
v_gene: TRBV7-2
abundance: .

CDR3nt: TGTGCCAGCAGTTCCCAGGGGGTCCATGGCTACACCTTC
CDR3aa: CASSSQGVHGYTF
d_gene: TRBD1
j_gene: TRBJ1-2
v_gene: TRBV27
abundance: .

CDR3nt: TGTGCCAGCAGCAGGGGGACGGAGAACACTGAAGCTTTCTTT
CDR3aa: CASSRGTENTEAFF
d_gene: .
j_gene: TRBJ1-1
v_gene: TRBV5-4
abundance: .

CDR3nt: TGTGCCAGTAGTTCACAGGGTTCTGGGGCCAACGTCCTGACTTTC
CDR3aa: CASSSQGSGANVLTF
d_gene: .
j_gene: TRBJ2-6
v_gene: TRBV19
abundance: .

CDR3nt: TGTGCCAGCAGCGTAGATTTAGCGGGAGGCGAGCAGTTCTTC
CDR3aa: CASSVDLAGGEQFF
d_gene: TRBD2
j_gene: TRBJ2-1
v_gene: TRBV9
abundance: .

CDR3nt: TGTGCCAGCAGTGGAAGGACAGGGAACCTACTCGAGCAGTACTTC
CDR3aa: CASSGRTGNLLEQYF
d_gene: TRBD1
j_gene: TRBJ2-7
v_gene: TRBV27
abundance: .

CDR3nt: TGTGCCAGCAGTGAAGGACGGGTCGGCGGCTACACCTTC
CDR3aa: CASSEGRVGGYTF
d_gene: .
j_gene: TRBJ1-2
v_gene: TRBV2
abundance: .

CDR3nt: TGTGCCAGCAGGCTCAGGGGACGAAACACCGGGGAGCTGTTTTTT
CDR3aa: CASRLRGRNTGELFF
d_gene: .
j_gene: TRBJ2-2
v_gene: TRBV6-1
abundance: .

CDR3nt: TGTGCCAACTCGAGGGTAGGGGAAAAACTGTTTTTT
CDR3aa: CANSRVGEKLFF
d_gene: .
j_gene: TRBJ1-4
v_gene: TRBV7-9
abundance: few

CDR3nt: TGTGCCAGTAGTAAAGGCAGGGGGAACACTGAAGCTTTCTTT
CDR3aa: CASSKGRGNTEAFF
d_gene: .
j_gene: TRBJ1-1
v_gene: TRBV19
abundance: .

CDR3nt: TGTGCCAGCAGCCTGGGGGGGGACTATGGCTACACCTTC
CDR3aa: CASSLGGDYGYTF
d_gene: .
j_gene: TRBJ1-2
v_gene: TRBV11-2
abundance: .

CDR3nt: TGTGCCAGCAGCTCGGGAGGGTCAAATGAAAAACTGTTTTTT
CDR3aa: CASSSGGSNEKLFF
d_gene: .
j_gene: TRBJ1-4
v_gene: TRBV11-3
abundance: .

CDR3nt: TGTGCCAGCAGCCCCAGACAGGCCCTTAACACTGAAGCTTTCTTT
CDR3aa: CASSPRQALNTEAFF
d_gene: .
j_gene: TRBJ1-1
v_gene: TRBV7-8
abundance: .

CDR3nt: TGTGCCTGGGGGGACAGGGGCACGGGCAACACTGAAGCTTTCTTT
CDR3aa: CAWGDRGTGNTEAFF
d_gene: TRBD1
j_gene: TRBJ1-1
v_gene: TRBV30
abundance: .

CDR3nt: TGTGCCAGCAGCTCCGAGCGGGAGGGCCCCACAGATACGCAGTATTTT
CDR3aa: CASSSEREGPTDTQYF
d_gene: TRBD2
j_gene: TRBJ2-3
v_gene: TRBV7-2
abundance: .

CDR3nt: TGTGCCAGCAGGCCTGGGACACCTGGGGCCAACGTCCTGACTTTC
CDR3aa: CASRPGTPGANVLTF
d_gene: .
j_gene: TRBJ2-6
v_gene: TRBV6-5
abundance: .

CDR3nt: TGCGCCAGCAGCGTGGACAGGGCCAGCTCCTACGAGCAGTACTTC
CDR3aa: CASSVDRASSYEQYF
d_gene: TRBD1
j_gene: TRBJ2-7
v_gene: TRBV5-1
abundance: .

CDR3nt: TGTGCCTGGAGTGGGACTAGCCACGGGGAGCTGTTTTTT
CDR3aa: CAWSGTSHGELFF
d_gene: TRBD2
j_gene: TRBJ2-2
v_gene: TRBV30
abundance: .

CDR3nt: TGTGCCAGCAGTTTACCCACAGGGGGCTACGAGCAGTACTTC
CDR3aa: CASSLPTGGYEQYF
d_gene: TRBD1
j_gene: TRBJ2-7
v_gene: TRBV28
abundance: .

CDR3nt: TGTGCCAGCAGCAAGGCGGGGGGGCTAGCGGACAATCCCGATTACAATGAGCAGTTCTTC
CDR3aa: CASSKAGGLADNPDYNEQFF
d_gene: TRBD2
j_gene: TRBJ2-1
v_gene: TRBV9
abundance: .

CDR3nt: TGCGCCAGCAGTCAATCGTGGGACAGAGGAGAGACCCAGTACTTC
CDR3aa: CASSQSWDRGETQYF
d_gene: TRBD1
j_gene: TRBJ2-5
v_gene: TRBV23-1
abundance: .

CDR3nt: TGTGCCAGCAGTGATGAGGACAGGGCCTACGAGCAGTACTTC
CDR3aa: CASSDEDRAYEQYF
d_gene: TRBD1
j_gene: TRBJ2-7
v_gene: TRBV2
abundance: .

CDR3nt: TGTGCCAGCAGCTGGGGGGAAGCGAACACTGAAGCTTTCTTT
CDR3aa: CASSWGEANTEAFF
d_gene: .
j_gene: TRBJ1-1
v_gene: TRBV11-2
abundance: .

CDR3nt: TGTGCTAGTGGTTTGCCACGGGAAGATGGCTACACCTTC
CDR3aa: CASGLPREDGYTF
d_gene: .
j_gene: TRBJ1-2
v_gene: TRBV12-5
abundance: .

CDR3nt: TGTGCCAGCTCTCGAGGACAGGACGCCTACGAGCAGTACTTC
CDR3aa: CASSRGQDAYEQYF
d_gene: TRBD1
j_gene: TRBJ2-7
v_gene: TRBV7-8
abundance: .

CDR3nt: TGTGCCAGCAGTAGACAGGAGAACACTGAAGCTTTCTTT
CDR3aa: CASSRQENTEAFF
d_gene: .
j_gene: TRBJ1-1
v_gene: TRBV6-5
abundance: .

CDR3nt: TGTGCCACCAGCAGATCACTTCAGGGGGCAGGTGAAAAACTGTTTTTT
CDR3aa: CATSRSLQGAGEKLFF
d_gene: TRBD1
j_gene: TRBJ1-4
v_gene: TRBV15
abundance: .

CDR3nt: TGTGCCAGCAGAAAACAAACTGGAAACACCATATATTTT
CDR3aa: CASRKQTGNTIYF
d_gene: .
j_gene: TRBJ1-3
v_gene: TRBV28
abundance: .

CDR3nt: TGTGCCAGCAGCTACTCTAACCGTGAGCAGTTCTTC
CDR3aa: CASSYSNREQFF
d_gene: .
j_gene: TRBJ2-1
v_gene: TRBV28
abundance: few

CDR3nt: TGTGCCAGTAGTAGCCAACTAGCGCGGGGAGAGCAGTTCTTC
CDR3aa: CASSSQLARGEQFF
d_gene: TRBD2
j_gene: TRBJ2-1
v_gene: TRBV19
abundance: .

CDR3nt: TGTGCCAGCAGCTTAGCGGCAGGGACCTACGAGCAGTACTTC
CDR3aa: CASSLAAGTYEQYF
d_gene: .
j_gene: TRBJ2-7
v_gene: TRBV7-9
abundance: .

CDR3nt: TGTGCCAGCAAGCTAGCGGGAGGCTCCTACGAGCAGTACTTC
CDR3aa: CASKLAGGSYEQYF
d_gene: TRBD2
j_gene: TRBJ2-7
v_gene: TRBV2
abundance: .

CDR3nt: TGTGCCAGCAGCTCGACAGGGCGAGAGACCCAGTACTTC
CDR3aa: CASSSTGRETQYF
d_gene: TRBD1
j_gene: TRBJ2-5
v_gene: TRBV7-9
abundance: .

CDR3nt: TGTGCCAGCAGTGCCAGAAGTGCGGGGAACACTGAAGCTTTCTTT
CDR3aa: CASSARSAGNTEAFF
d_gene: .
j_gene: TRBJ1-1
v_gene: TRBV6-5
abundance: once

CDR3nt: TGTGCCAGCAGCCCCCAGCGGGGGCCGCAAGAGACCCAGTACTTC
CDR3aa: CASSPQRGPQETQYF
d_gene: TRBD2
j_gene: TRBJ2-5
v_gene: TRBV7-2
abundance: .

CDR3nt: TGTGCCAGCAGCTTAGCGCCCCAACTAGTTATAACCGGGGAGCTGTTTTTT
CDR3aa: CASSLAPQLVITGELFF
d_gene: .
j_gene: TRBJ2-2
v_gene: TRBV7-6
abundance: .